The next 20 T cell receptor beta chains were all read from a single sample in a study of spatial heterogeneity in lung cancer. Specified time point: sample taken at primary tumor resection. MiXCR, applied by TCRdb to the 5' RACE reads, yields one record per CDR3 protein. Of about 3,900 distinct CDR3 sequences detected, roughly 4% appear once; the ten largest clones hold around 51%. Study results and limitations: Tumors with more nonsynonymous mutations had more expanded intratumoral alpha and beta TCRs.

These TCRs' antigens remain unknown. The specimen was lung tumor tissue, collected at surgery. Receptors were obtained from a male donor with early-stage non-small cell lung cancer.

This clonotype has at least ten counts. This rearrangement joins TRBV11-2 to TRBJ2-7, with D uncertain. The CDR3 length is 14 residues. V lost 5 bases and J lost 2, with 13 bases in between. Germline assignment: CDR1 SGHAT and CDR2 FQNNGV. DNA for the CDR3: TGTGCCAGCAGCCTTGCAGGTTTTACCTACGAGCAGTACTTC. Translation: CASSLAGFTYEQYF.

About this clonotype: A much larger clone is a single base away; this may be a read error. The J gene is TRBJ2-1, the V gene TRBV4-1; D remains ambiguous. Trimming shortened V by 4 bases and J by 0 bases, and 10 bases separated the two germline ends. Per the germline V gene, CDR1 is MGHRA and CDR2 is YSYEKL. The CDR3 has 15 residues. This CDR3 is CASSRVPSSYNEQFF. In DNA form, the CDR3 reads TGCGCCAGCAGCCGGGTACCTAGCTCCTACAATGAGCAGTTCTTC.

This clonotype was seen ten or more times. The chain carries TRBV19 and TRBJ2-1; D is ambiguous. Trimming removed 7 bases from V and 4 bases from J, with 20 bases in between. The CDR3 length is 16 residues. CDR1 and CDR2 (germline): LNHDA, SQIVND (reference sequence). The CDR3 reads CASIPTGQDPYNEQFF. The CDR3 DNA is TGTGCCAGTATCCCCACTGGCCAGGACCCTTACAATGAGCAGTTCTTC.

The chain recombines TRBV6-5 with TRBJ2-5, with TRBD2 identical over 8 bases. From germline, CDR1 is MNHEY and CDR2 SVGAGI. The CDR3 spans 15 residues. Trimming cost V 8 bases and J 5 bases; bases outside gene matches: 13. The DNA of the CDR3 is TGTGCCAGCGCACGGGGGGGACGCCGGCGGGAGACCCAGTACTTC. This sequence encodes CASARGGRRRETQYF.

Many counts were recorded for this clonotype. The J gene is TRBJ2-7, the V gene TRBV28; D is undetermined. This CDR3 has 14 residues. Deletions cut 5 bases from V and 3 bases from J, with 14 bases between. Germline CDR1 and CDR2: MDHEN and SYDVKM. In nucleotides, the CDR3 is TGTGCCAGCAGTGCCCCAGGTTTTCACTACGAGCAGTACTTC. Its translation: CASSAPGFHYEQYF. Complete variable domain (other parts from reference TRBV28 and TRBJ2-7): DVKVTQSSRYLVKRTGEKVFLECVQDMDHENMFWYRQDPGLGLRLIYFSYDVKMKEKGDIPEGYSVSREKKERFSLILESASTNQTSMYLCASSAPGFHYEQYFGPGTRLTVT.

This clonotype was counted many times. The genes are TRBV2 and TRBJ2-5; D perhaps matches TRBD2 (7 bases). Germline values: CDR1 SNHLY, CDR2 FYNNEI. V lost 0 bases, J lost 4 bases, and 12 bases lay in between. The CDR3 runs to 15 residues. The CDR3 nucleotides are TGTGCCAGCAGTGAAGCGGGAGGGGGTGGAGAGACCCAGTACTTC. It is translated as CASSEAGGGGETQYF.

This clonotype rates as medium-sized. V and J are TRBV3-1 and TRBJ1-2, with 7 bases fitting TRBD1. The CDR3 covers 15 residues. V shed 3 bases and J 10 bases; nucleotides not matched to a gene: 14. CDR1 and CDR2 (germline): LGHDT, YNNKEL (reference sequence). The DNA for the CDR3 is TGTGCCAGCAGCCAGAATACCGGGACAGAAAATGACTACACCTTC. This translates into CASSQNTGTENDYTF.

This clonotype was detected many times. The genes are TRBV11-1 and TRBJ2-2, with D perhaps TRBD1 (5 bases). CDR3 length: 14 amino acids. V lost 2 bases, J lost 6 bases, and 10 bases lay in between. Germline loops: CDR1 SGHAT, CDR2 FQDESV (reference sequence). CDR3 loop: CASSLYRSAGELFF. DNA for the CDR3: TGTGCCAGCAGCTTATACAGGTCGGCCGGGGAGCTGTTTTTT.

In this sample, this clonotype turned up many times. The V gene is TRBV6-2 or TRBV6-3, the J gene TRBJ2-2; a possible D gene is TRBD2 (6 bases). The length of the CDR3 is 17 residues. V was cut by 5 bases and J by 4 bases, with 20 bases left in between. The germline CDR1 and CDR2 sequences are MNHEY and SVGEGT. CDR3 nucleotide sequence: TGTGCCAGCAGTCAGAGCGGGCTTCGGAAGGGCACCGGGGAGCTGTTTTTT. Encoded protein: CASSQSGLRKGTGELFF.

This clonotype was recorded at least ten times. The V gene is TRBV12-3 or TRBV12-4, the J gene TRBJ2-7; 8 nucleotides match TRBD1. This CDR3 spans 13 amino acids. With V trimmed by 5 bases and J by 7 bases, 7 bases remained unmatched. Here the CDR3 DNA reads TGTGCCAGCAGTCGGGGACAGGTGGGAGAGCAGTACGTC. Residues: CASSRGQVGEQYV.

This clonotype was detected many times. The chain is built from TRBV3-1 and TRBJ1-2, with D perhaps matching TRBD1 (5 bases). The CDR3 is 13 residues long. The ends were cut back, 2 bases at V and 7 bases at J, with 11 bases in the middle. Germline assignment: CDR1 LGHDT and CDR2 YNNKEL (reference sequence). Here the CDR3 reads CASSQIGEAGYTF. The CDR3 nucleotides are TGTGCCAGCAGCCAAATAGGGGAGGCTGGCTACACCTTC.

This clonotype was observed many times. The chain is built from TRBV7-2 and TRBJ2-5; 10 bases align to TRBD1. This CDR3 is 15 amino acids long. The ends lost 5 bases at V and 5 bases at J; junction bases unmatched: 8. Germline V CDR1 and CDR2: SGHTA, FQGNSA. The DNA of the CDR3 is TGTGCCAGCAGCGCCGGGACAGGGGTTTCGGAGACCCAGTACTTC. This translates into CASSAGTGVSETQYF.

This clonotype qualifies as large. The chain has TRBV7-9 and TRBJ1-2, with D tentatively TRBD1 (5 bases). This CDR3 contains 13 residues. The ends were cut back, 3 bases at V and 4 bases at J, with 9 bases in the middle. Germline V gives CDR1 SEHNR, CDR2 FQNEAQ (reference sequence). This chain's CDR3 is CASSFQGSYGYTF. CDR3 DNA sequence: TGTGCCAGCAGCTTCCAGGGCTCCTATGGCTACACCTTC. Full variable domain (rest looked up from reference TRBV7-9 and TRBJ1-2): DTGVSQNPRHKITKRGQNVTFRCDPISEHNRLYWYRQTLGQGPEFLTYFQNEAQLEKSRLLSDRFSAERPKGSFSTLEIQRTEQGDSAMYLCASSFQGSYGYTFGSGTRLTVV.

This clonotype has at least ten counts. The V call is TRBV6-4, the J call TRBJ2-5, with D possibly matching TRBD2 (6 bases). The CDR3 length is 15 residues. The germline V and J ends were trimmed by 3 bases and 5 bases, with 16 bases remaining between them. Germline V gene data show CDR1 as MRHNA and CDR2 as SNTAGT. CDR3 nucleotide sequence: TGTGCCAGCAGTGAGGGTGCGGGGAACGGGGAGACCCAGTACTTC. This codes for CASSEGAGNGETQYF.

This clonotype was recorded many times. The chain couples TRBV6-2 or TRBV6-3 to TRBJ1-6, with D perhaps TRBD1 (6 bases). Trimming pared 6 bases from V and 6 bases from J, leaving 12 bases between. Germline V gene data show CDR1 as MNHEY and CDR2 as SVGEGT. The CDR3 extends over 14 amino acids. The CDR3 sequence is CASRTDSANSPLHF. The CDR3 DNA reads TGTGCCAGCAGAACGGACAGTGCTAATTCACCCCTCCACTTT.

This clonotype was seen repeatedly, ten times or more. V gene TRBV7-2 combines with J gene TRBJ1-5; perhaps TRBD1 as D (6 bases). V lost 4 bases and J lost 4, with 11 bases in between. The CDR3 runs 14 residues. From germline, CDR1 is SGHTA and CDR2 FQGNSA. As DNA, the CDR3 is TGTGCCAGCAGCTCACGACAGGCTAATCAGCCCCAGCATTTT. Amino acid sequence: CASSSRQANQPQHF.

This clonotype was recorded at least ten times. This chain uses TRBV6-1 with TRBJ2-3; no clear D gene. V was clipped by 4 bases and J by 6 bases, with 11 bases between them. Germline loops: CDR1 MNHNS, CDR2 SASEGT. The CDR3 is 13 residues long. The CDR3 loop is CASSVPGRDTQYF. The CDR3 DNA follows: TGTGCCAGCAGTGTCCCCGGTCGGGATACGCAGTATTTT.

By frequency in the sample, this clonotype is large (0.1 to 1%). The rearrangement joins TRBV28 to TRBJ1-6; D possibly corresponds to TRBD1 (6 bases). CDR3 length: 15 amino acids. V dropped 5 bases and J dropped 5 bases, with 13 bases sitting between them. CDR1 and CDR2 from the germline V gene are MDHEN and SYDVKM. CDR3 protein: CASSPGQIHNSPLHF. The CDR3 DNA reads as TGTGCCAGCAGTCCTGGACAGATACATAATTCACCCCTCCACTTT. The full variable domain, in which reference TRBV28 and TRBJ1-6 provide the parts outside the CDR3, is DVKVTQSSRYLVKRTGEKVFLECVQDMDHENMFWYRQDPGLGLRLIYFSYDVKMKEKGDIPEGYSVSREKKERFSLILESASTNQTSMYLCASSPGQIHNSPLHFGNGTRLTVT.

Only a few counts were recorded for this clonotype. V gene TRBV24-1 combines with J gene TRBJ2-2, with 10 bases lining up with TRBD2. Trimming at V came to 5 bases and at J to 2 bases, leaving 4 bases not matched to a gene. The germline gives CDR1 KGHDR, CDR2 SFDVKD. This CDR3 comprises 16 residues. Here the CDR3 DNA reads TGTGCCACCAGTGGGCGGACTAGCGGAAACACCGGGGAGCTGTTTTTT. Translating it yields CATSGRTSGNTGELFF.

Ten or more counts support this clonotype. The chain uses TRBV12-3 or TRBV12-4 and TRBJ2-2; the D is unclear. Trimming pared 5 bases from V and 6 bases from J, leaving 10 bases between. The CDR3 is 13 amino acids. The CDR3 DNA reads TGTGCCAGCAGTGAGATGCAGGCCGGGGAGCTGTTTTTT. Its protein is CASSEMQAGELFF.